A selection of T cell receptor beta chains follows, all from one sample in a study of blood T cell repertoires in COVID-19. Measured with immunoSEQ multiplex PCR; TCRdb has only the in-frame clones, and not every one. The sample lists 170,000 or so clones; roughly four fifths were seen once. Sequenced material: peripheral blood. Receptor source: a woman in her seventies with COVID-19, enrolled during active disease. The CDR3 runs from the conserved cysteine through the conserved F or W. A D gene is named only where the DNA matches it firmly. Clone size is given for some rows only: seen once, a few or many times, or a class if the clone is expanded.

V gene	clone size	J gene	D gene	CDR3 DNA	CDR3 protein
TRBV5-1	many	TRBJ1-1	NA	TGCGCCAGCAGCTTGGGACAGGAAGCTTTCTTT	CASSLGQEAFF
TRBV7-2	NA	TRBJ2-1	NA	TGTGCCAGCAGCTTAGAGAGAATATGGAATGAGCAGTTCTTC	CASSLERIWNEQFF
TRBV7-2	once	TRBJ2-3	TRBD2	TGTGCCAGCAGCTTCGGACTAGCGGGAGGTGGCTCAGATACGCAGTATTTT	CASSFGLAGGGSDTQYF
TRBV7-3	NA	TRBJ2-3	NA	TGTGCCAGCAGCTTAGCTAGCGCCAGGACAGATACGCAGTATTTT	CASSLASARTDTQYF
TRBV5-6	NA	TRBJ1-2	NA	TGTGCCAGCAGCTTGGATGGAAGGGGGTTCGGTGGCTACACCTTC	CASSLDGRGFGGYTF
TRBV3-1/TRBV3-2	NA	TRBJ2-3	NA	TGTGCCAGCAGCCAAGAGAGTGGTACGCAGTATTTT	CASSQESGTQYF
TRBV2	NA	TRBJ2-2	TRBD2	TGTGCCAGCAGTGGAGCGGGAGGCACCGGGGAGCTGTTTTTT	CASSGAGGTGELFF
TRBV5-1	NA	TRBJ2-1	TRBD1	TGCGCCAGCAGCGTACCCTCGACAGGGGGCAATGAGCAGTTCTTC	CASSVPSTGGNEQFF
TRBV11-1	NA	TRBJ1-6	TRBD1	TGTGCCAGCAGTTGGACAGGGGTTGGATCACCCCTCCACTTT	CASSWTGVGSPLHF
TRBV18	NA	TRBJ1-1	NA	TGTGCCAGCTCACCAAGTAGAGGGGGGGCTGCCAACACTGAAGCTTTCTTT	CASSPSRGGAANTEAFF
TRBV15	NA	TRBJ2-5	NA	TGTGCCACCAGCAGAGATCAAAAAGAGACCCAGTACTTC	CATSRDQKETQYF
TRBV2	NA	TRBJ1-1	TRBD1	TGTGCCAGCAGTTGGGACAGTCGGTACACTGAAGCTTTCTTT	CASSWDSRYTEAFF
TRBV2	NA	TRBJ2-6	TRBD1	TGTGCCAGCAGTGCGAGGACAGGGAGCTCTGGGGCCAACGTCCTGACTTTC	CASSARTGSSGANVLTF
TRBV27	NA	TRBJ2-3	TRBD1	TGTGCCAGCACCACGCAGAGACAGGGAATATATACGCAGTATTTT	CASTTQRQGIYTQYF
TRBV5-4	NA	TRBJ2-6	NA	TGTGCCAGCAGCTTGGCAGCTGGGGCCAACGTCCTGACTTTC	CASSLAAGANVLTF
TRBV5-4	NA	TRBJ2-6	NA	TGTGCCAGCAGCTCCTTTGGGAGGGGGGGCTCTGGGGCCAACGTCCTGACTTTC	CASSSFGRGGSGANVLTF
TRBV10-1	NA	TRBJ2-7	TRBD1	TGCGCCACCCCCCGGACAGGGAACGAGCAGTACTTC	CATPRTGNEQYF
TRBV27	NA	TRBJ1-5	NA	TGTGCCAGCAGTTTATTCGGGGGGGCCGGGGGCAATCAGCCCCAGCATTTT	CASSLFGGAGGNQPQHF
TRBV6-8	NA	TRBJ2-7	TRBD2	TGTGCCAGCAGTTACTCGAGCGGGGGGCTAACCTACGAGCAGTACTTC	CASSYSSGGLTYEQYF
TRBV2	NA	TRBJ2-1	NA	TGTGCCAGCAGTGAACCAGGGGACAATGAGCAGTTCTTC	CASSEPGDNEQFF
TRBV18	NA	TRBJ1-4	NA	TGTGCCAGCTCACCACAACAAGGACTAGGTGAAAAACTGTTTTTT	CASSPQQGLGEKLFF
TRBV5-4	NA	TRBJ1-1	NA	TGTGCCAGCAGCTTAAGAGGAGGCAACACTGAAGCTTTCTTT	CASSLRGGNTEAFF
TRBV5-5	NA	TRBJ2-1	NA	TGTGCCAGCAGCTCCTTAGGGGCCCGTCGAGTCAGTGAGCAGTTCTTC	CASSSLGARRVSEQFF
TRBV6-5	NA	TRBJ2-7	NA	TGTGCCAGTACCGGGACACCCGCCTATTGGGAGTACTTC	CASTGTPAYWEYF
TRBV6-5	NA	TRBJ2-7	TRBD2	TGTGCCAGCACGAGAGGGACTAGCGGGACCTACGAGCAGTACTTC	CASTRGTSGTYEQYF
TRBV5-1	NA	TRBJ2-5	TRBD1	TGCGCCAGCAAAGGGACAGGAGGAGTGCAAGAGACCCAGTACTTC	CASKGTGGVQETQYF
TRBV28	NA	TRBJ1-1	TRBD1	TGTGCCAGCAGTTCGTCAAGGGGGCTGGCTTTCTTT	CASSSSRGLAFF
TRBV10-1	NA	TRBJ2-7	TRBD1	TGCGCCAGCAGTCTTGACAGGGGGCCCTACGAGCAGTACTTC	CASSLDRGPYEQYF
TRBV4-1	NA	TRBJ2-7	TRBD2	TGCGCCAGCAGCCAAGATCCCCGACTAGCCCGGTCATACGAGCAGTACTTC	CASSQDPRLARSYEQYF
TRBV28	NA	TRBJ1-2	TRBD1	TGTGCCAGCAGTTCCCCGGGACAGGGGTTGTCCGGCTACACCTTC	CASSSPGQGLSGYTF
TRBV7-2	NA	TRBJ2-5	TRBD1	TGTGCCAGCAGCCAGGACAGGGGAGTAGAGACCCAGTACTTC	CASSQDRGVETQYF
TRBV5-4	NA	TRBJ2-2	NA	TGTGCCAGCAGTCAGCGTTATAACACCGGGGAGCTGTTTTTT	CASSQRYNTGELFF
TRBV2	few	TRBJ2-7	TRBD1	TGTGCCAGCAGAGTAACAGGGGTCTACGAGCAGTACTTC	CASRVTGVYEQYF
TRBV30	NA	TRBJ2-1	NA	TGTGCCTGGAGTGTACGTCCGGAGCGAGATGAGCAGTTCTTC	CAWSVRPERDEQFF
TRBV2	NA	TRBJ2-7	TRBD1	TGTGCCAGCAGTGTCGGGACAGGGTTCGAGCAGTACTTC	CASSVGTGFEQYF
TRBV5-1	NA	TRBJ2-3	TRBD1	TGCGCCAGCGGGACAGGATTTAGCACAGATACGCAGTATTTT	CASGTGFSTDTQYF
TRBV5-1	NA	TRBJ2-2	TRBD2	TGCGCCAGCAGCCCGGGACTAGCGGACGGGGAGCTGTTTTTT	CASSPGLADGELFF
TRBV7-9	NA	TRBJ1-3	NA	TGTGCCAGCAGCTTAGATATTTTT	CASSLDIF
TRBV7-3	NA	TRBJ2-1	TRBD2	TGTGCCAGCAGCCTCGGACTAGCGGAGGGGAATGAGCAGTTCTTC	CASSLGLAEGNEQFF
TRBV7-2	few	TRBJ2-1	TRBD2	TGTGCCAGCAGCTTAGCGTCTAGTTGGGGACTAGCGTCAAATGAGCAGTTCTTC	CASSLASSWGLASNEQFF
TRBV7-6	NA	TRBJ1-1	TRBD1	TGTGCCAGCAGCTTCGAGGACAGGGATGGGAACACTGAAGCTTTCTTT	CASSFEDRDGNTEAFF
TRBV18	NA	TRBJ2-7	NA	TGTGCCAGCTCAAACCGGGACAATGACTACGAGCAGTACTTC	CASSNRDNDYEQYF
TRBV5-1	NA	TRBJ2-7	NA	TGCGCCAGCAGCCCGGGGTCTGAGCAGTACTTC	CASSPGSEQYF